Below, 11 T cell receptor beta chains from the same sample are listed, as sequenced in a study of cytomegalovirus exposure and HLA in healthy donors. PCR primers comprised 60 Vbeta and 13 Jbeta primers. The method was immunoSEQ multiplex PCR; TCRdb's version includes in-frame clones alone and lacks a portion of them. The sample shows roughly 160,000 clones, approximately 88% of them seen only once. Source material: PBMCs. The receptors derive from a boy younger than 10 in good health and CMV-seronegative.

This clone was counted a few times. The chain is built from TRBV10-2 and TRBJ2-7; 10 bases line up with TRBD2. CDR1 WSHSY and CDR2 SAAADI come from the germline V gene. This CDR3 spans 12 amino acids. With V trimmed by 8 bases and J by 6 bases, 4 bases remained unmatched. CDR3 DNA: TGCGCCAGCTCGGCTAGCGGGAGCGAGCAGTACTTC. This sequence encodes CASSASGSEQYF.

This clone was detected only a few times. The chain links TRBV6-6 to TRBJ2-7; 7 nucleotides match TRBD2. This CDR3 comprises 11 residues. Unmatched junction bases numbered 4, after V lost 10 bases and J lost 4 bases. Looked up from germline, CDR1 is MNHNY and CDR2 is SVGAGI (reference sequence). The CDR3 sequence is CATGGGYEQYV. The DNA of the CDR3 is TGTGCCACCGGGGGAGGGTACGAGCAGTACGTC.

The rearrangement links TRBV18 to TRBJ1-1; D is unclear. The germline CDR1 and CDR2 sequences are KGHSH and LQKENI. V was clipped by 1 base and J by 7 bases, with 7 bases between them. The CDR3 has 12 residues. The CDR3 DNA sequence: TGTGCCAGCTCACCACAGCGAAGTGAAGCTTTCTTT. It codes for CASSPQRSEAFF.

This chain joins TRBV19 and TRBJ2-2, with TRBD2 identical over 13 bases. CDR1 LNHDA and CDR2 SQIVND come from the germline V gene (reference sequence). The CDR3 contains 15 residues. With V trimmed by 5 bases and J by 8 bases, 5 bases remained unmatched. CDR3: CASSLRTSGSGELFF. The CDR3, as DNA: TGTGCCAGTAGTTTACGGACTAGCGGGAGTGGGGAGCTGTTTTTT. Complete variable domain (other parts from reference TRBV19 and TRBJ2-2): DGGITQSPKYLFRKEGQNVTLSCEQNLNHDAMYWYRQDPGQGLRLIYYSQIVNDFQKGDIAEGYSVSREKKESFPLTVTSAQKNPTAFYLCASSLRTSGSGELFFGEGSRLTVL.

V is TRBV28 and J is TRBJ1-2; TRBD1 is a possible D gene (6 bases). Per germline, CDR1 MDHEN and CDR2 SYDVKM. The length of the CDR3 is 15 residues. Trimming took off 4 bases at V and 5 bases at J, with 17 bases between the two ends. The chain's CDR3 is CASSSTGTRGYGYTF. The CDR3 nucleotides read TGTGCCAGCAGTTCTACAGGGACGAGAGGTTATGGCTACACCTTC.

The V call is TRBV29-1, the J call TRBJ2-2; 11 positions match TRBD2. Trimming at V came to 7 bases and at J to 7 bases, leaving 8 bases not matched to a gene. CDR1 and CDR2 from the germline V gene are SQVTM and ANQGSEA. The CDR3 has 14 residues. CDR3 in DNA: TGCAGCGGTACTCTAGCGGGAGGTATCGGGGAGCTGTTTTTT. Protein: CSGTLAGGIGELFF.

This sequence joins TRBV7-9 and TRBJ1-5; D possibly corresponds to TRBD1 (6 bases). With 3 bases removed from V and 1 base from J, the gap between germline ends came to 7 bases. This CDR3 contains 14 residues. In germline, CDR1 is SEHNR, CDR2 FQNEAQ (reference sequence). The CDR3 sequence is CASSFTGSNQPQHF. The CDR3 nucleotides read TGTGCCAGCAGCTTTACAGGGAGCAATCAGCCCCAGCATTTT.

J is TRBJ2-1 and V is TRBV30; D might be TRBD1 (5 bases). The germline gives CDR1 GTSNPN, CDR2 SVGIG (reference sequence). V was trimmed by 0 bases and J by 10 bases, leaving 13 bases between them. The CDR3 consists of 13 residues. This CDR3 is CAWSVRLRTEQFF. As DNA, the CDR3 is TGTGCCTGGAGTGTAAGGCTGCGGACAGAGCAGTTCTTC.

In its sample, this clone was seen once. The gene calls are TRBV11-2 and TRBJ2-7; D might be TRBD2 (7 bases). Germline CDR1 is SGHAT and CDR2 is FQNNGV. Between the trimmed V and J ends, which lost 5 bases and 2 bases, there was a span of 19 bases. CDR3 length equals 16 residues. The CDR3 bases are TGTGCCAGCAGCCTCGGGTCGAGGGGGGGGACCTACGAGCAGTACGTC. Translating gives CASSLGSRGGTYEQYV.

The chain combines TRBV25-1 with TRBJ2-7; 8 bases align to TRBD2. V lost 6 bases, J lost 5 bases, and 6 bases stayed unmatched. Germline CDR1 MGHDK, CDR2 SYGVNS. This CDR3 has 13 residues. The CDR3 region is CASRPAGADEQYF. The CDR3 region has the DNA TGTGCCAGCAGACCAGCGGGAGCGGACGAGCAGTACTTC.

CDR3 coding DNA: TGTGCCAGCAGCTGGGGGGTCGGGCCCATCCCTCAAAACATTCAGTACTTC. Amino acid sequence: CASSWGVGPIPQNIQYF. The chain carries TRBV5-6 and TRBJ2-4; perhaps TRBD2 as D (6 bases). Germline V gene data show CDR1 as SGHDT and CDR2 as YYEEEE. V was shortened by 3 bases and J by 5 bases, with 21 bases between the two germline ends. CDR3 length: 17 amino acids.